This T cell receptor beta chain emerged from a study of Graves' ophthalmopathy and Graves' hyperthyroidism. Comments on this clonotype: Its matching antigen is unknown.

Study conclusions and caveats: Distinction of ophthalmopathy from stable hyperthyroidism by a 13-signature model reached approximately 90% sensitivity and about 80% specificity.

Beta-chain TCR CDR3 regions were amplified from RNA transcripts. HTBI primers served in a first-round RT-PCR, which a second-round multiplex PCR followed. In TCRdb, the multiplex PCR reads were re-called with MiXCR into one record per CDR3 protein. The data contain more than 150,000 distinct CDR3 sequences, around two fifths of them singletons. If patients had other autoimmune diseases, uncontrolled infections, pregnancy or lactation, they were excluded. PBMCs originated in around 11 ml of fresh peripheral blood. The CDR3 loop spans 17 amino acids. V trimming: 0 bases; J trimming: 5 bases; junction bases outside the gene matches: 12. Germline V gene data show CDR1 as MNHEY and CDR2 as SVGEGT.

Input material: peripheral blood. The origin of this receptor is a woman in her thirties or forties with Graves' ophthalmopathy. V usage is TRBV6-2 or TRBV6-3 and J usage is TRBJ2-5; 7 bases match TRBD1. CDR3 in DNA: TGTGCCAGCAGTTACTCGATATGGACAGGAGATAGCGAGACCCAGTACTTC. Translated: CASSYSIWTGDSETQYF.